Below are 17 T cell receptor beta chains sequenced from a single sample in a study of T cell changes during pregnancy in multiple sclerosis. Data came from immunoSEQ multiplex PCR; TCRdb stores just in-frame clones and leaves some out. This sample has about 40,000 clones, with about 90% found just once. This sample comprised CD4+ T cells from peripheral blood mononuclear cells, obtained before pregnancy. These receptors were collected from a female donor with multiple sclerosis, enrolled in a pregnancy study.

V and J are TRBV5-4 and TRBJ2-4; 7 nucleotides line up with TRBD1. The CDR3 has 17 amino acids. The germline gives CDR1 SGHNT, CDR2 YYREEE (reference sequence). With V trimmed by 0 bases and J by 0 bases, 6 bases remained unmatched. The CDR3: CASSLGDRPLAKNIQYF. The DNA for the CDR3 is TGTGCCAGCAGCTTGGGGGACAGACCTTTAGCCAAAAACATTCAGTACTTC.

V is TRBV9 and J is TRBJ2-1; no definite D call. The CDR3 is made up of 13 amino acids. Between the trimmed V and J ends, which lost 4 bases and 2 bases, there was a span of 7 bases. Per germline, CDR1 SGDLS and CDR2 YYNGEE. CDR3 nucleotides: TGTGCCAGCAGCCGCGGTACCTACAATGAGCAGTTCTTC. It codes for CASSRGTYNEQFF. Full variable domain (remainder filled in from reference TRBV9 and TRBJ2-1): DSGVTQTPKHLITATGQRVTLRCSPRSGDLSVYWYQQSLDQGLQFLIQYYNGEERAKGNILERFSAQQFPDLHSELNLSSLELGDSALYFCASSRGTYNEQFFGPGTRLTVL.

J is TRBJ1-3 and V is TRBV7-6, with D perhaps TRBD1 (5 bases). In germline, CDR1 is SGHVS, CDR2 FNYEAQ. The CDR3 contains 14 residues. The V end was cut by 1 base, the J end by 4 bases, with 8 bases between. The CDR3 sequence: CASSLGTQGNTIYF. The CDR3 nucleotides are TGTGCCAGCAGCTTAGGGACACAGGGAAACACCATATATTTT.

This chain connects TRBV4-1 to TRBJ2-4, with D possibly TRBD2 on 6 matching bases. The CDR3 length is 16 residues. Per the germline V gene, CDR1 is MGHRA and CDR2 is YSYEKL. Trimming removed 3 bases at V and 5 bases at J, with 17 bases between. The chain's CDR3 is CASSQEGLASQNIQYF. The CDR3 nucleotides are TGCGCCAGCAGCCAGGAGGGACTCGCTAGCCAAAACATTCAGTACTTC.

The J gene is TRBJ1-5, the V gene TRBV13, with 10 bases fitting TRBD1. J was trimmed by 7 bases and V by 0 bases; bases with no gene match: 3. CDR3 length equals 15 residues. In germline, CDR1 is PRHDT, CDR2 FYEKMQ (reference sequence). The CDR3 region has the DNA TGTGCCAGCAGCTTAGGGACAGGGGGCGGACAGCCCCAGCATTTT. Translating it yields CASSLGTGGGQPQHF.

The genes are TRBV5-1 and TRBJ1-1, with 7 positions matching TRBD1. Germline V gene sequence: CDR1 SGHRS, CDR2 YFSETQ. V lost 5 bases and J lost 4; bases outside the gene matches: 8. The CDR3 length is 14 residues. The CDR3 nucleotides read TGCGCCAGCAGTCAGACAGGGTCGAGCACTGAAGCTTTCTTT. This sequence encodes CASSQTGSSTEAFF.

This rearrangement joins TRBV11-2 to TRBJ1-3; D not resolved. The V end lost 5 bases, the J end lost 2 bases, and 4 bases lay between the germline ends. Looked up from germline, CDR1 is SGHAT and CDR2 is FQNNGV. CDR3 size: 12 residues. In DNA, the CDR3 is TGTGCCAGCAGCCCGGCTGGAAACACCATATATTTT. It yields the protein CASSPAGNTIYF.

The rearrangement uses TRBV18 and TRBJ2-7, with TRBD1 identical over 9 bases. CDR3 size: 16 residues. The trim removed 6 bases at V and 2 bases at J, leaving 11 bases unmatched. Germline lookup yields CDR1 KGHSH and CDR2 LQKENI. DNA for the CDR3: TGTGCCAGCTCCCGGGACAGGGCGAAGCCAACCTACGAGCAGTACTTC. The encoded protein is CASSRDRAKPTYEQYF.

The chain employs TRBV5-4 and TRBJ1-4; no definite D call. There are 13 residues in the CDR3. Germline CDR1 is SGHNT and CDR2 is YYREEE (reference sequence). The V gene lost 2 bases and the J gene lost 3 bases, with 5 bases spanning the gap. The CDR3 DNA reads TGTGCCAGCAGCTTAAGCTCTAATGAAAAACTGTTTTTT. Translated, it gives CASSLSSNEKLFF.

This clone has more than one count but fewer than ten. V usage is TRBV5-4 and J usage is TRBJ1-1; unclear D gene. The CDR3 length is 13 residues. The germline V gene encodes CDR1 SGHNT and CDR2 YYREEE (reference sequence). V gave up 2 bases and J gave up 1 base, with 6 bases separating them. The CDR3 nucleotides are TGTGCCAGCAGCTTTCGACAGAACACTGAAGCTTTCTTT. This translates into CASSFRQNTEAFF. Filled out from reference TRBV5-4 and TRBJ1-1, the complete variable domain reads ETGVTQSPTHLIKTRGQQVTLRCSSQSGHNTVSWYQQALGQGPQFIFQYYREEENGRGNFPPRFSGLQFPNYSSELNVNALELDDSALYLCASSFRQNTEAFFGQGTRLTVV.

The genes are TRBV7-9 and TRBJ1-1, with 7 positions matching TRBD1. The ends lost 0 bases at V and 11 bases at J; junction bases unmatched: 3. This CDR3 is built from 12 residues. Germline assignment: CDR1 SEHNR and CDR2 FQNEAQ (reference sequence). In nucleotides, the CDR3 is TGTGCCAGCAGCTTAGCGACAGGGACGGCTTTCTTT. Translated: CASSLATGTAFF.

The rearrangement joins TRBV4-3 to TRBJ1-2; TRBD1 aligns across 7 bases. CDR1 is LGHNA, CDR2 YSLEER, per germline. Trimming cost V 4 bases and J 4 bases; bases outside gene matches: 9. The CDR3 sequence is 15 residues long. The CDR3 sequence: CASSRNRDSSYGYTF. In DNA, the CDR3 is TGCGCCAGCAGCCGGAACCGGGACAGCTCCTATGGCTACACCTTC.

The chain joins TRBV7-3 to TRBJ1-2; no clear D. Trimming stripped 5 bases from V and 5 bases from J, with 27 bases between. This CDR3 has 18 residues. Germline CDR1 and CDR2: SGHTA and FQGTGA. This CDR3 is CASSPQWGEGVSGYGYTF. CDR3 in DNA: TGTGCCAGCAGCCCCCAATGGGGAGAGGGAGTGAGTGGATATGGCTACACCTTC. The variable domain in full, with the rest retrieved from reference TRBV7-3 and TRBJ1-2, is GAGVSQTPSNKVTEKGKYVELRCDPISGHTALYWYRQSLGQGPEFLIYFQGTGAADDSGLPNDRFFAVRPEGSVSTLKIQRTERGDSAVYLCASSPQWGEGVSGYGYTFGSGTRLTVV.

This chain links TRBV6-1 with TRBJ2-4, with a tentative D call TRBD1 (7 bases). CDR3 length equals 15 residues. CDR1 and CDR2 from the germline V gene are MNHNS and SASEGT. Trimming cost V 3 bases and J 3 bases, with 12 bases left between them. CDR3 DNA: TGTGCCAGCAGTGACGGGCAGGGGGGCAAAAACATTCAGTACTTC. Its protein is CASSDGQGGKNIQYF.

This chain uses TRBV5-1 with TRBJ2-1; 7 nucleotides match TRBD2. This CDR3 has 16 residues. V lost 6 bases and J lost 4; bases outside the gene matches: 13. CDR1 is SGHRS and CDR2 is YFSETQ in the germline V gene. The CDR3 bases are TGCGCCAGCACCCCTTCGGAGCGAGCGGGGTACAATGAGCAGTTCTTC. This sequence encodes CASTPSERAGYNEQFF.

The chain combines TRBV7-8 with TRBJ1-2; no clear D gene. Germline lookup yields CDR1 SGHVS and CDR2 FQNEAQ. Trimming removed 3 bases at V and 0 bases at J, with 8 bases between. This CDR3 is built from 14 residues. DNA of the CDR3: TGTGCCAGCAGCTTGGCGGAAGCTAACTATGGCTACACCTTC. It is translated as CASSLAEANYGYTF.

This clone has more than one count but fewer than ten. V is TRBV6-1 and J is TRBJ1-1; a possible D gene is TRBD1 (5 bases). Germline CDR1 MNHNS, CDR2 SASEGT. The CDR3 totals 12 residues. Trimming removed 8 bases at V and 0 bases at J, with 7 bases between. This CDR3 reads CASGAVNTEAFF. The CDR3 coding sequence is TGTGCCAGCGGGGCGGTGAACACTGAAGCTTTCTTT.